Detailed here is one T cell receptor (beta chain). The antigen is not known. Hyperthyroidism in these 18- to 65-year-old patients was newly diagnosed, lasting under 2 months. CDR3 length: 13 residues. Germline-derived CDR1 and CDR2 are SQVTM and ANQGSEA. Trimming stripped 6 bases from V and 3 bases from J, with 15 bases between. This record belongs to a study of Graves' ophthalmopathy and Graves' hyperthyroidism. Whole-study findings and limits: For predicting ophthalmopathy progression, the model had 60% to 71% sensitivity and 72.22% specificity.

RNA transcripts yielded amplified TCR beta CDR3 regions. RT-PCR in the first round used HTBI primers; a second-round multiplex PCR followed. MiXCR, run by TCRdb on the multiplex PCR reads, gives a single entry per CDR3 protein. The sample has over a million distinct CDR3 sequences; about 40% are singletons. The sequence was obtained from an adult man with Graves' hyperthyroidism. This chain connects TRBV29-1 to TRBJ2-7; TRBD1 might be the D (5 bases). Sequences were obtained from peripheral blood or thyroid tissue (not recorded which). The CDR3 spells CSVEQDAIYEQYF. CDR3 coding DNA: TGCAGCGTAGAACAGGATGCTATCTACGAGCAGTACTTC.